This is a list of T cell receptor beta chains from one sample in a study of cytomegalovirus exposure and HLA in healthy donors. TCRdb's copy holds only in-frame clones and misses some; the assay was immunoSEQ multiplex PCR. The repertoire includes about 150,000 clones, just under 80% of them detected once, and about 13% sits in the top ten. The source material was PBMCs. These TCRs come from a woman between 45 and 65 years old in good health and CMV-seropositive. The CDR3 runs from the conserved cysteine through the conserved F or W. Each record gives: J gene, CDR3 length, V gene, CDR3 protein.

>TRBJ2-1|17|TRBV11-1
CASSQPGLTYHNNEQFF
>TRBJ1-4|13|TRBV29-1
CSVKAGDNEKLFF
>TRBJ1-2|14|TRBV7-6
CASSPREGGYGYTF
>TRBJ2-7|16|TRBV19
CATKLNGGLSSYEQYF
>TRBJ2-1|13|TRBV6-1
CASSPRVDGEQFF
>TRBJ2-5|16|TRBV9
CASSANPGHLQETQYF
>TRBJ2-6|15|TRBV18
CASSPDRAGANVLTF
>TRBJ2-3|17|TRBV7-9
CASSLLTSGANTDTQYF
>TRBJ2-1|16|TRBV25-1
CASSELTSGRYNEQFF
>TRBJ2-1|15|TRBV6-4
CASSEGQGGGNEQFF
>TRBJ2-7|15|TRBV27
CASSLIIQGPNEQYF
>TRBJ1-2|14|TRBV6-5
CASRERGLGYGYTF
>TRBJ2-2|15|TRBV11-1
CASSFSSGATGELFF
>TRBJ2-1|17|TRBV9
CASSQSLAGGSYNEQFF
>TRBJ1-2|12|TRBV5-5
CASSLRGAGYTF
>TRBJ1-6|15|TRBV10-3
CAISESDRENSPLHF
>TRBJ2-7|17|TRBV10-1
CASSLIPVTGGSYEQYF
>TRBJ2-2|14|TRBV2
CASAGGSNTGELFF
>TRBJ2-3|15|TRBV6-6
CASTPGDRDADTQYF
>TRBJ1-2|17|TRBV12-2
CASRLARDRGRNYGYTF
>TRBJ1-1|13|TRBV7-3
CASSSQINTEAFF
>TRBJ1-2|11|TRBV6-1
CASSVYYGYTF
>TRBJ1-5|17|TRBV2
CASRAGRAPRVDQPQHF
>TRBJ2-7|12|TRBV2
CASTDFSYEQYF
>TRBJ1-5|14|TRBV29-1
CSAGGGASNQPQHF
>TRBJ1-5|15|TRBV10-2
CASSAGTLRDQPQHF
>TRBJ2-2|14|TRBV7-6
CASSRRGGGEELFF
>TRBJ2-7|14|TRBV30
CAWSGGQFSGEQYF
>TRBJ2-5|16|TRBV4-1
CASSQAPLASLETQYF